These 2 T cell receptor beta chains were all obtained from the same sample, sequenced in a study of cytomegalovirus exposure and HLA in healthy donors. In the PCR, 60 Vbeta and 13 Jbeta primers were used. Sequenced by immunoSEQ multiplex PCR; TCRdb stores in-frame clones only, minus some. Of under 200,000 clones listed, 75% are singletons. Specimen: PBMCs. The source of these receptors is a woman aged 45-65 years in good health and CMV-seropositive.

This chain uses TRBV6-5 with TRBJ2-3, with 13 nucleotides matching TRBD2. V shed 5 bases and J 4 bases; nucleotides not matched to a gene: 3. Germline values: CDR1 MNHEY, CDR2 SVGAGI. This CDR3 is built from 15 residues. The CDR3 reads CASSLTSGGSDTQYF. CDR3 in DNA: TGTGCCAGCAGTCTGACTAGCGGGGGGTCAGATACGCAGTATTTT.

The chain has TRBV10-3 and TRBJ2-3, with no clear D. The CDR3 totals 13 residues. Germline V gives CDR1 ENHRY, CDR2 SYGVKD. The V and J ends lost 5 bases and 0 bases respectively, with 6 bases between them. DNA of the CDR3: TGTGCCATCAGTAAAACTAGCACAGATACGCAGTATTTT. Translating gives CAISKTSTDTQYF.